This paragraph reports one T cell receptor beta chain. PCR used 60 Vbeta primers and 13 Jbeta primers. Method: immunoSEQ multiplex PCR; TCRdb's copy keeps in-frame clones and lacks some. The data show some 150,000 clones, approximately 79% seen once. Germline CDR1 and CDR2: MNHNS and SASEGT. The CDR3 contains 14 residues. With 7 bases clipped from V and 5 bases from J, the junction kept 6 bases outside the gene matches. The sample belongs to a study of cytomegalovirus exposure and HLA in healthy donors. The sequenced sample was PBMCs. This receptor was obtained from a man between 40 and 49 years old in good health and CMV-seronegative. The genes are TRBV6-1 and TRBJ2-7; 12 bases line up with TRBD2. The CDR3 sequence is CASTTSGGSDEQYF. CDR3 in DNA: TGTGCCAGCACCACTAGCGGGGGGAGCGACGAGCAGTACTTC.